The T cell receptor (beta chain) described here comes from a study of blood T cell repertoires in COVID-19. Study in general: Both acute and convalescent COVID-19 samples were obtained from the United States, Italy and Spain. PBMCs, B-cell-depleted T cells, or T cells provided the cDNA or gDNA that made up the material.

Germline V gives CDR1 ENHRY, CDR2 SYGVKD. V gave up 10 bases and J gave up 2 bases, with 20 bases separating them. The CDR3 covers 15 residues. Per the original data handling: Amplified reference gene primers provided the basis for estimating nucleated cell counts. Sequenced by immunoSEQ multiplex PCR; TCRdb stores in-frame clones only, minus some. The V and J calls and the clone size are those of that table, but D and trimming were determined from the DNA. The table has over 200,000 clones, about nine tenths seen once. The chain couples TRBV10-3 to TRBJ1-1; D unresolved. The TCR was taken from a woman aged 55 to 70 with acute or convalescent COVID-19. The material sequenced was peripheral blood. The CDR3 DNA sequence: TGTGCCACCGAGAAAAACTTAGAGGGAAACACTGAAGCTTTCTTT. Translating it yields CATEKNLEGNTEAFF.